The 32 T cell receptor beta chains given below trace back to one sample, sequenced in a study of blood T cell repertoires in COVID-19 (TCRdb year 2020). Library method: the immunoSEQ multiplex PCR assay. TCRdb holds this immuneACCESS table with in-frame rearrangements only. Some clones are missing; in checked studies, unresolved V genes explain under half, and the rest has no known cause. The sample data list approximately 240,000 clones, and 65% to 80% of these were observed just once. The ten largest clones represent about 4% of the sample. What was sequenced was peripheral blood. The receptors stem from a woman aged 40 to 50 with active or convalescent COVID-19.

The genes are TRBV4-1 and TRBJ1-2; TRBD1 agrees at 9 bases. The CDR3 has 15 residues. V trimming: 4 bases; J trimming: 1 base; junction bases outside the gene matches: 4. Per germline, CDR1 MGHRA and CDR2 YSYEKL. CDR3 DNA: TGCGCCAGCAGCCGCCAGGACAGGGGTAACTATGGCTACACCTTC. It codes for CASSRQDRGNYGYTF.

The chain employs TRBV5-5 and TRBJ1-5; a weak D match, TRBD1 (5 bases). The CDR3 sequence is 14 residues long. Germline V gene lookup returns CDR1 SGHKS and CDR2 YYEKEE (reference sequence). The V gene lost 0 bases and the J gene lost 5 bases, with 9 bases spanning the gap. Here the CDR3 DNA reads TGTGCCAGCAGCTTGGGCGTCAGGGATCAGCCCCAGCATTTT. It encodes CASSLGVRDQPQHF.

This rearrangement joins TRBV7-8 to TRBJ1-1; 7 positions match TRBD1. The CDR3 extends over 19 amino acids. Per germline, CDR1 SGHVS and CDR2 FQNEAQ. V was clipped by 5 bases and J by 2 bases; unmatched bases: 20. CDR3 sequence reads: CASSERQGPLLRENTEAFF. The DNA for the CDR3 is TGTGCCAGCAGCGAAAGACAGGGACCTTTATTGAGGGAAAACACTGAAGCTTTCTTT.

A single count supports this clone. The chain recombines TRBV27 with TRBJ2-3; 8 bases are shared with TRBD2. V shed 5 bases and J 1 base; nucleotides not matched to a gene: 8. Germline CDR1 and CDR2: MNHEY and SMNVEV (reference sequence). This CDR3 is 16 amino acids long. Here the CDR3 reads CASSITSGQGTDTQYF. The CDR3, as DNA: TGTGCCAGCAGTATTACTAGCGGTCAGGGCACAGATACGCAGTATTTT.

This chain connects TRBV6-2 or TRBV6-3 to TRBJ1-6; D is unresolved. Germline assignment: CDR1 MNHEY and CDR2 SVGEGT. The CDR3 is 12 amino acids. With 5 bases removed from V and 10 bases from J, the gap between germline ends came to 9 bases. CDR3 nucleotide sequence: TGTGCCAGCAGTAGACAACAATCACCCCTCCACTTT. Translated: CASSRQQSPLHF.

The V and J genes are TRBV28 and TRBJ1-5; TRBD1 agrees at 8 bases. V gave up 5 bases and J gave up 4 bases; unmatched junction bases: 7. CDR1 MDHEN and CDR2 SYDVKM come from the germline V gene. CDR3 length: 15 residues. The CDR3 DNA sequence: TGTGCCAGCAGTCGGACCGACAGGGGTAATCAGCCCCAGCATTTT. Translated, it gives CASSRTDRGNQPQHF.

J is TRBJ1-2 and V is TRBV20-1; 7 bases align to TRBD1. The CDR3 consists of 14 residues. CDR1 is DFQATT and CDR2 is SNEGSKA in the germline V gene (reference sequence). V was clipped by 3 bases and J by 0 bases; unmatched bases: 4. CDR3: CSASRDSPNYGYTF. CDR3 nucleotide sequence: TGCAGTGCTAGTAGGGACAGCCCTAACTATGGCTACACCTTC.

This clone has a handful of counts. J is TRBJ1-1 and V is TRBV3-1 (or the pseudogene TRBV3-2), with D possibly matching TRBD1 (5 bases). This CDR3 region has 12 residues. Trimming took off 3 bases at V and 7 bases at J, with 9 bases between the two ends. Germline V lookup: CDR1 LGHDT, CDR2 YNNKEL (reference sequence). CDR3 in amino acids: CASSHYDSEAFF. The DNA for the CDR3 is TGTGCCAGCAGCCATTATGACAGTGAAGCTTTCTTT.

Turning to this clone: A much more abundant neighbour one base away suggests this may be a read error. Other DNA sequences in this specimen translate into the identical CDR3. V usage is TRBV9 and J usage is TRBJ2-1; the match to TRBD2 covers 9 bases. The V gene's germline CDR1 is SGDLS and CDR2 YYNGEE. J was trimmed by 6 bases and V by 4 bases; bases with no gene match: 11. CDR3 size: 16 residues. The CDR3 DNA reads TGTGCCAGCAGCTTAGTCGGCGGCGGGGGGGCCAATGAGCAGTTCTTC. Its protein product is CASSLVGGGGANEQFF.

The chain has TRBV3-1 (or the pseudogene TRBV3-2) and TRBJ2-7, with a tentative D call TRBD2 (6 bases). CDR1 and CDR2 (germline): LGHDT, YNNKEL (reference sequence). This CDR3 has 13 amino acids. V dropped 3 bases and J dropped 1 base, with 7 bases sitting between them. The CDR3 loop reads CASSHRGSYEQYF. CDR3 coding DNA: TGTGCCAGCAGCCATCGGGGGTCCTACGAGCAGTACTTC.

The rearrangement uses TRBV5-6 and TRBJ2-7, with D tentatively TRBD2 (6 bases). The CDR3 runs 17 residues. Germline CDR1 SGHDT, CDR2 YYEEEE. V was shortened by 1 base and J by 2 bases, with 19 bases between the two germline ends. The CDR3 coding sequence is TGTGCCAGCAGCTTGTACCTGGCGGGGATAGAGACCTACGAGCAGTACTTC. This encodes CASSLYLAGIETYEQYF.

The chain recombines TRBV5-1 with TRBJ2-7; 9 bases are a match to TRBD1. Germline lookup yields CDR1 SGHRS and CDR2 YFSETQ. The CDR3 is 17 amino acids. Unmatched junction bases numbered 16, after V lost 4 bases and J lost 5 bases. This CDR3 reads CASSPQPGQGIYNEQYF. CDR3 nucleotide sequence: TGCGCCAGCAGCCCTCAGCCCGGACAGGGGATCTACAACGAGCAGTACTTC.

The chain combines TRBV18 with TRBJ2-2; tentatively, D is TRBD2 (7 bases). Germline V lookup: CDR1 KGHSH, CDR2 LQKENI. Trimming pared 2 bases from V and 5 bases from J, leaving 12 bases between. The CDR3 has 15 amino acids. CDR3 in DNA: TGTGCCAGCTCACCAGGGGGGGCCCGGACCGGGGAGCTGTTTTTT. This gives the protein CASSPGGARTGELFF.

V is TRBV15 and J is TRBJ2-3; TRBD2 agrees at 11 bases. Germline values: CDR1 LNHNV, CDR2 YYDKDF (reference sequence). V was pared by 1 base and J by 4 bases, with 4 bases of the junction left unmatched. This CDR3 is 16 amino acids long. The DNA of the CDR3 is TGTGCCACCAGCAGAGGTAGCGGGGGGGCCTCAGATACGCAGTATTTT. Amino acid sequence: CATSRGSGGASDTQYF.

The genes are TRBV9 and TRBJ1-1; D not certain. Germline V gene data show CDR1 as SGDLS and CDR2 as YYNGEE. The V and J ends lost 4 bases and 3 bases respectively, with 10 bases between them. The length of the CDR3 is 13 residues. CDR3: CASSLVEDTEAFF. CDR3 in DNA: TGTGCCAGCAGCCTGGTTGAGGACACTGAAGCTTTCTTT.

This chain connects TRBV24-1 to TRBJ2-1; the D gene is possibly TRBD2 (5 bases). CDR3 length equals 14 residues. V dropped 5 bases and J dropped 6 bases, with 13 bases sitting between them. Germline values: CDR1 KGHDR, CDR2 SFDVKD. DNA of the CDR3: TGTGCCACCAGTGGGGAGTTTCCGTTCAATGAGCAGTTCTTC. Translation gives CATSGEFPFNEQFF.

In this sample, this clone turned up a few times. The chain carries TRBV29-1 and TRBJ1-1, with unresolved D. CDR1 and CDR2 from the germline V gene are SQVTM and ANQGSEA. This CDR3 has 12 amino acids. The V end lost 7 bases, the J end lost 0 bases, and 9 bases lay between the germline ends. The DNA for the CDR3 is TGCAGCGCGAATAGCATGAACACTGAAGCTTTCTTT. As protein: CSANSMNTEAFF.

The genes are TRBV6-4 and TRBJ2-3; 11 bases align to TRBD1. V shed 6 bases and J 5 bases; nucleotides not matched to a gene: 7. CDR3 length: 15 amino acids. CDR1 MRHNA and CDR2 SNTAGT come from the germline V gene. CDR3 protein: CASRDRGPVGDTQYF. In DNA form, the CDR3 reads TGTGCCAGCAGGGACAGGGGGCCGGTGGGAGATACGCAGTATTTT.

This rearrangement joins TRBV5-5 to TRBJ2-3; 8 bases line up with TRBD1. This CDR3 has 15 amino acids. Trimming at V came to 4 bases and at J to 1 base, leaving 5 bases not matched to a gene. Germline V lookup: CDR1 SGHKS, CDR2 YYEKEE (reference sequence). CDR3 amino acids: CASSQGTGGTDTQYF. The CDR3 DNA reads TGTGCCAGCAGCCAAGGGACAGGTGGCACAGATACGCAGTATTTT.

This clone has a handful of counts. V usage is TRBV29-1 and J usage is TRBJ1-1; D is undetermined. Per germline, CDR1 SQVTM and CDR2 ANQGSEA. CDR3 length: 12 amino acids. Trimming cost V 4 bases and J 6 bases, with 12 bases left between them. The CDR3 region has the DNA TGCAGCGTTGCGGGCCTGAGGGCTGAAGCTTTCTTT. Protein: CSVAGLRAEAFF.

V gene TRBV30 combines with J gene TRBJ2-1; D is possibly TRBD2 (7 bases). The CDR3 has 14 amino acids. Germline-derived CDR1 and CDR2 are GTSNPN and SVGIG (reference sequence). V gave up 2 bases and J gave up 8 bases, with 16 bases separating them. CDR3 amino acids: CAWSQGLGGDEQFF. The CDR3 region has the DNA TGTGCCTGGAGTCAGGGGCTGGGAGGGGATGAGCAGTTCTTC.

The rearrangement joins TRBV28 to TRBJ1-2; D is undetermined. From germline, CDR1 is MDHEN and CDR2 SYDVKM. There are 15 residues in the CDR3. The germline V and J ends were trimmed by 2 bases and 4 bases, with 14 bases remaining between them. CDR3 sequence: CASSLRSGGIYGYTF. The CDR3 nucleotides are TGTGCCAGCAGTTTAAGGTCCGGAGGTATCTATGGCTACACCTTC.

V and J are TRBV5-1 and TRBJ1-2; no reliable D call. With 1 base removed from V and 2 bases from J, the gap between germline ends came to 15 bases. There are 16 residues in the CDR3. Germline values: CDR1 SGHRS, CDR2 YFSETQ. The CDR3 loop is CASSLREGSINYGYTF. In DNA form, the CDR3 reads TGCGCCAGCAGCTTGAGGGAGGGATCCATCAACTATGGCTACACCTTC.

The genes are TRBV7-6 and TRBJ1-5; D possibly corresponds to TRBD1 (5 bases). V shed 1 base and J shed 1 base, with 11 bases lying between them. Germline loops: CDR1 SGHVS, CDR2 FNYEAQ. This CDR3 has 16 amino acids. CDR3 residues: CASSLEPGRSNQPQHF. The CDR3 DNA sequence: TGTGCCAGCAGCTTAGAGCCAGGGAGGAGCAATCAGCCCCAGCATTTT. The full variable domain, completed using reference TRBV7-6 and TRBJ1-5, is GAGVSQSPRYKVTKRGQDVALRCDPISGHVSLYWYRQALGQGPEFLTYFNYEAQQDKSGLPNDRFSAERPEGSISTLTIQRTEQRDSAMYRCASSLEPGRSNQPQHFGDGTRLSIL.

The chain uses TRBV6-5 and TRBJ1-1, with TRBD1 matching 10 bases. The CDR3 totals 14 residues. After removal of 6 bases from V and 5 bases from J, the junction contained 6 bases not matched to a gene. Germline lookup yields CDR1 MNHEY and CDR2 SVGAGI. In DNA, the CDR3 is TGTGCCAGCAGCCCCGGGACAGGGGTGACTGAAGCTTTCTTT. Protein: CASSPGTGVTEAFF.

The chain is built from TRBV5-5 and TRBJ1-3; D ambiguous. Trimming left V 5 bases short and J 6 bases short, with 6 bases between. Germline V gene lookup returns CDR1 SGHKS and CDR2 YYEKEE (reference sequence). This CDR3 is 11 amino acids long. CDR3: CASRLQNTIYF. As DNA, the CDR3 is TGTGCCAGCAGACTACAAAACACCATATATTTT.

This sequence joins TRBV5-4 and TRBJ2-2, with TRBD1 matching over 8 bases. The CDR3 has 15 residues. CDR1 is SGHNT, CDR2 YYREEE, per germline (reference sequence). Germline trimming cut 2 bases from V and 4 bases from J; bases unmatched to any gene: 4. CDR3: CASSLGQGTTGELFF. The CDR3 nucleotides read TGTGCCAGCAGCTTAGGACAGGGAACCACCGGGGAGCTGTTTTTT.

Comment on this clone: Other DNA sequences in this specimen translate into the identical CDR3. J is TRBJ1-2 and V is TRBV5-1; 7 positions match TRBD1. The germline gives CDR1 SGHRS, CDR2 YFSETQ. CDR3 size: 14 residues. V was pared by 0 bases and J by 5 bases, with 4 bases of the junction left unmatched. The CDR3 region is CASSLGQGLYGYTF. CDR3 bases: TGCGCCAGCAGCTTGGGACAGGGTCTGTATGGCTACACCTTC.

The chain joins TRBV3-1 (or the pseudogene TRBV3-2) to TRBJ2-6, with unresolved D. The CDR3 has 15 amino acids. V was shortened by 6 bases and J by 3 bases, with 12 bases between the two germline ends. The germline CDR1 and CDR2 sequences are LGHDT and YNNKEL (reference sequence). CDR3 sequence: CASSRNLGGANVLTF. The CDR3 DNA is TGTGCCAGCAGTCGGAACCTAGGTGGGGCCAACGTCCTGACTTTC.

This clone has only a few counts. The DNA for the CDR3 is TGTGCCAGCAGCCCACAGGAGTTCTATGGCTACACCTTC. It codes for CASSPQEFYGYTF. V and J are TRBV9 and TRBJ1-2; D might be TRBD1 (5 bases). Germline CDR1 SGDLS, CDR2 YYNGEE. The CDR3 runs to 13 residues. V was shortened by 4 bases and J by 4 bases, with 11 bases between the two germline ends.

V usage is TRBV3-1 (or the pseudogene TRBV3-2) and J usage is TRBJ2-5; 7 bases line up with TRBD2. From germline, CDR1 is LGHDT and CDR2 YNNKEL (reference sequence). The V gene end was trimmed by 2 bases and the J gene end by 4 bases; junction bases not matched to a gene: 4. CDR3 size: 14 residues. The CDR3 DNA reads TGTGCCAGCAGCCAAACGGGGGGTGGAGAGACCCAGTACTTC. Translated, it gives CASSQTGGGETQYF.

About this clone: This sample also contains other DNA sequences that code for the same CDR3. V gene TRBV27 combines with J gene TRBJ1-1; TRBD1 matches 8 bases. V was clipped by 4 bases and J by 1 base; unmatched bases: 2. CDR3 length equals 14 residues. Looked up from germline, CDR1 is MNHEY and CDR2 is SMNVEV (reference sequence). For the CDR3, the DNA is TGTGCCAGCAGTTATCAGGGGGCGAACACTGAAGCTTTCTTT. Residues: CASSYQGANTEAFF.